Sequencing of this TCR beta chain was carried out in a study of T cells in Graves' hyperthyroidism and ophthalmopathy. For the study at large: The blood sample was taken at first diagnosis, before treatment began.

Germline-derived CDR1 and CDR2 are MNHNS and SASEGT. V shed 3 bases and J 5 bases; nucleotides not matched to a gene: 5. The CDR3 sequence is 15 residues long. Each diagnosis was grounded in clinical symptoms, serum thyroxine and TRAb, thyroid ultrasound, and orbital computed tomography. What was amplified from RNA transcripts were TCR beta CDR3 regions. The TCR CDR3 first-round RT-PCR relied on the HTBI primer set. Each CDR3 protein gets one entry after TCRdb re-called the multiplex PCR reads with MiXCR. Altogether hundreds of thousands of distinct CDR3 sequences are present, about 19% being singletons, with the ten largest covering 3.7%. This clonotype was counted ten times or more.

The receptor was isolated from a woman aged 18 to 35 with Graves' hyperthyroidism. The rearrangement joins TRBV6-1 to TRBJ1-5, with TRBD1 matching over 9 bases. Material: blood. In DNA form, the CDR3 reads TGTGCCAGCAGTGAGGACAGGGGAAGGTATCAGCCCCAGCATTTT. Protein product: CASSEDRGRYQPQHF.